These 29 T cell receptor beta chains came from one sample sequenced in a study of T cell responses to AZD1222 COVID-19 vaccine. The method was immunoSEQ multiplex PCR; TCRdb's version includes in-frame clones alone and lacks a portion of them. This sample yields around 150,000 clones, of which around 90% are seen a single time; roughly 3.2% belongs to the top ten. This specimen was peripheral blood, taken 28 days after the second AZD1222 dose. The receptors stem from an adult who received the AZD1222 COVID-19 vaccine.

The CDR3 is CASSLFGGPSGYEQYF. CDR3 DNA: TGTGCCAGCAGCTTGTTTGGGGGCCCTAGCGGCTACGAGCAGTACTTC. This chain links TRBV7-2 with TRBJ2-7, with TRBD2 as a possible D gene (7 bases). CDR3 length equals 16 residues. CDR1 and CDR2 from the germline V gene are SGHTA and FQGNSA. Trimming stripped 3 bases from V and 3 bases from J, with 18 bases between.

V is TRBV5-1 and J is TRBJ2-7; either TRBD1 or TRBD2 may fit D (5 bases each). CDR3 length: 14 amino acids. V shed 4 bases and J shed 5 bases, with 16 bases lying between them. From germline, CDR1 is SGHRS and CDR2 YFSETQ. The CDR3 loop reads CASSRGRALDEQYF. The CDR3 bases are TGCGCCAGCAGCAGGGGACGGGCCCTCGACGAGCAGTACTTC.

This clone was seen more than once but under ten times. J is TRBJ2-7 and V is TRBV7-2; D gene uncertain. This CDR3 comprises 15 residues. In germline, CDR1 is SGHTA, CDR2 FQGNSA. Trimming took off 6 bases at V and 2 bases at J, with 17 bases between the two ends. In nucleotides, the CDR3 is TGTGCCAGCAGTCGGACCGGACGGAATGCCTACGAGCAGTACTTC. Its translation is CASSRTGRNAYEQYF.

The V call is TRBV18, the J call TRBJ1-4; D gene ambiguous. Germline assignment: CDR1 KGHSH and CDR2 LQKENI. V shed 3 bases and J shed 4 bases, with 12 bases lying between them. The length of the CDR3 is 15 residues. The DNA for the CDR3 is TGTGCCAGCTCACCGGCCAACTCTGGTAATGAAAAACTGTTTTTT. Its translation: CASSPANSGNEKLFF.

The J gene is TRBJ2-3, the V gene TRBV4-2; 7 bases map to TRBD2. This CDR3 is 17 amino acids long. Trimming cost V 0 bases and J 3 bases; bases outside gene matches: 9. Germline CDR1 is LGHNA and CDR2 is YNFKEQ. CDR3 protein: CASSQDLAGAGTDTQYF. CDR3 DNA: TGTGCCAGCAGCCAAGATCTTGCGGGAGCGGGGACAGATACGCAGTATTTT.

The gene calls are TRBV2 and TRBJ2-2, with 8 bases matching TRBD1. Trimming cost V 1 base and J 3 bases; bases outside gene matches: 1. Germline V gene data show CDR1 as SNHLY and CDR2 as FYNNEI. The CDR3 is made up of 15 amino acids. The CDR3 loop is CASSEGTGHTGELFF. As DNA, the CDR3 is TGTGCCAGCAGTGAAGGGACAGGGCACACCGGGGAGCTGTTTTTT.

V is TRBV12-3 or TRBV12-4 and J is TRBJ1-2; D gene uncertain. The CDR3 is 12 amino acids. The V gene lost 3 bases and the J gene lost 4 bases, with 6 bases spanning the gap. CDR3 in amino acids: CASSFIGYGYTF. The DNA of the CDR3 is TGTGCCAGCAGTTTCATCGGCTATGGCTACACCTTC.

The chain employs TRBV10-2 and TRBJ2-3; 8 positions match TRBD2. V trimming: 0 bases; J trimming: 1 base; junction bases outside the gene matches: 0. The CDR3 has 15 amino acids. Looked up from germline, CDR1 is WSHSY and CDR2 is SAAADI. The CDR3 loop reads CASSESSGGTDTQYF. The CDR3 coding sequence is TGCGCCAGCAGTGAGTCTAGCGGGGGCACAGATACGCAGTATTTT.

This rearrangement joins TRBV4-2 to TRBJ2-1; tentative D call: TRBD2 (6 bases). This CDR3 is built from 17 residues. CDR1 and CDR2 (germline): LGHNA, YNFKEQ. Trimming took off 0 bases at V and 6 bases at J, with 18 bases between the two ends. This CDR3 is CASSQDLDGRGGNEQFF. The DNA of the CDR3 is TGTGCCAGCAGCCAAGATCTCGACGGGAGAGGCGGCAATGAGCAGTTCTTC.

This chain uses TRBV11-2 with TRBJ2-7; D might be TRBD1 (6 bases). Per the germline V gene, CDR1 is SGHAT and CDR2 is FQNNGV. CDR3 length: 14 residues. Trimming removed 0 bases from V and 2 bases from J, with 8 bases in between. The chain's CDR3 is CASSLDTGTYEQYF. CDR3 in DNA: TGTGCCAGCAGCTTAGATACAGGGACCTACGAGCAGTACTTC.

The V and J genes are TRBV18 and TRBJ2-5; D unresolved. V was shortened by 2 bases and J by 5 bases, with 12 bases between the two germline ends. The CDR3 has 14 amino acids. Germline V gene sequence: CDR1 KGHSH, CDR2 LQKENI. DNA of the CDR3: TGTGCCAGCTCACCAATGCCGGACCGGGAGACCCAGTACTTC. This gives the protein CASSPMPDRETQYF. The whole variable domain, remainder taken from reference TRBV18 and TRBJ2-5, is NAGVMQNPRHLVRRRGQEARLRCSPMKGHSHVYWYRQLPEEGLKFMVYLQKENIIDESGMPKERFSAEFPKEGPSILRIQQVVRGDSAAYFCASSPMPDRETQYFGPGTRLLVL.

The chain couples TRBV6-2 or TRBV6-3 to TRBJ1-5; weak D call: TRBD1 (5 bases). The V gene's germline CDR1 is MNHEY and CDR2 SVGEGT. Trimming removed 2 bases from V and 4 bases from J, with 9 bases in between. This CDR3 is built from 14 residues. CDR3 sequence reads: CASSYDRANQPQHF. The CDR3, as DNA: TGTGCCAGCAGTTACGACAGAGCGAATCAGCCCCAGCATTTT.

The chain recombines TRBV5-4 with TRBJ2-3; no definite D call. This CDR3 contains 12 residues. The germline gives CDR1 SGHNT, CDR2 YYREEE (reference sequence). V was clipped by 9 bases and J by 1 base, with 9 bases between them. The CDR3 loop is CATGWGTDTQYF. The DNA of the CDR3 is TGTGCCACAGGCTGGGGCACAGATACGCAGTATTTT. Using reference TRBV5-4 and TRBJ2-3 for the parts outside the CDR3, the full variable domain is ETGVTQSPTHLIKTRGQQVTLRCSSQSGHNTVSWYQQALGQGPQFIFQYYREEENGRGNFPPRFSGLQFPNYSSELNVNALELDDSALYLCATGWGTDTQYFGPGTRLTVL.

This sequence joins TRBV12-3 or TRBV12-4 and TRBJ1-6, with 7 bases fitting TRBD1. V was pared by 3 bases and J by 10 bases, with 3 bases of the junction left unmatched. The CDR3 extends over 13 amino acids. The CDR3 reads CASSFDRVSPLHF. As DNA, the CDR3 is TGTGCCAGCAGTTTCGACAGGGTCTCACCCCTCCACTTT.

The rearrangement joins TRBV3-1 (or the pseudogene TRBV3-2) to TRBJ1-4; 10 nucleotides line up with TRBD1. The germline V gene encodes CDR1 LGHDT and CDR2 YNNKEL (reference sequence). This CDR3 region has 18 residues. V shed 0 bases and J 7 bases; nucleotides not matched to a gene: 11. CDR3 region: CASSQDGGQGMITEKLFF. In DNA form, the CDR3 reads TGTGCCAGCAGCCAAGATGGGGGACAGGGGATGATCACTGAAAAACTGTTTTTT.

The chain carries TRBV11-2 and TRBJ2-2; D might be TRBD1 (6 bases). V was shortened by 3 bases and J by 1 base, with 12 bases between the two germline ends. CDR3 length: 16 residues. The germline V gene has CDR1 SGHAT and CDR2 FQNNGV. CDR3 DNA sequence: TGTGCCAGCAGCTTTGCGACAGGACTGAACACCGGGGAGCTGTTTTTT. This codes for CASSFATGLNTGELFF.

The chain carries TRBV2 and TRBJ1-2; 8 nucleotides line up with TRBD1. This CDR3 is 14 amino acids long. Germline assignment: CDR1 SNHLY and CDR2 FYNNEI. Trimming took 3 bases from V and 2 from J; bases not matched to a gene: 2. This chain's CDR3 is CASSEGTGNYGYTF. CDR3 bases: TGTGCCAGCAGTGAGGGGACAGGAAACTATGGCTACACCTTC.

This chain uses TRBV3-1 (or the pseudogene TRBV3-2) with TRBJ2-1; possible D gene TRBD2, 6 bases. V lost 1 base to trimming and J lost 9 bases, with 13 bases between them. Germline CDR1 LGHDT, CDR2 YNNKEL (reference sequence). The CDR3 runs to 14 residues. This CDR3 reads CASSQGGGTGEQFF. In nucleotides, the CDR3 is TGTGCCAGCAGCCAAGGGGGCGGGACGGGTGAGCAGTTCTTC.

CDR3 amino acids: CAWRPIGLNTEAFF. CDR3 DNA sequence: TGTGCCTGGAGGCCCATTGGACTGAACACTGAAGCTTTCTTT. V and J are TRBV30 and TRBJ1-1; no reliable D call. This CDR3 is built from 14 residues. Germline CDR1 and CDR2: GTSNPN and SVGIG (reference sequence). V was pared by 3 bases and J by 0 bases, with 11 bases between.

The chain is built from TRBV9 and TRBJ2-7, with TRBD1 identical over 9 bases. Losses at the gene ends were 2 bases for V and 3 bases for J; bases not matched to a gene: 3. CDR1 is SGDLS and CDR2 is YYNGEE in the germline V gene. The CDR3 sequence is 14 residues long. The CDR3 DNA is TGTGCCAGCAGCGTGGGACAGGGAAACTACGAGCAGTACTTC. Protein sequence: CASSVGQGNYEQYF.

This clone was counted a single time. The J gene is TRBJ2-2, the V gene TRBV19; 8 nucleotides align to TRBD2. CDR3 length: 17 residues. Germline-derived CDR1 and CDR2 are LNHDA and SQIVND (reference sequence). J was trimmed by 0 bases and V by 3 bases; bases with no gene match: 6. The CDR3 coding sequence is TGTGCCAGTAGTATTCTCAGCGGGAGTACGAACACCGGGGAGCTGTTTTTT. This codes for CASSILSGSTNTGELFF.

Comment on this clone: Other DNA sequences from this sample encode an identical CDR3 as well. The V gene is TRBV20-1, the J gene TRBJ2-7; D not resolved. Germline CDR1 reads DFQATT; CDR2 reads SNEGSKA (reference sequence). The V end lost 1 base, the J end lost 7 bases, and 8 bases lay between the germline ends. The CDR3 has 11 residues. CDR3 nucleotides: TGCAGTGCTAGAGGGGTGGGGGAGCAGTACTTC. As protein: CSARGVGEQYF.

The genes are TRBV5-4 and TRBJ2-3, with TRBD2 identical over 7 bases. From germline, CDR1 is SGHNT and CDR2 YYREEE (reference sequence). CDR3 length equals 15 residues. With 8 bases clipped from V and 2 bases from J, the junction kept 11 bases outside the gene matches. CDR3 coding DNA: TGTGCCAGTTCTTTTTGGGGGGGACCCACAGATACGCAGTATTTT. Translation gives CASSFWGGPTDTQYF. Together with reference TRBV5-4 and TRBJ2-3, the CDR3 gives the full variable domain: ETGVTQSPTHLIKTRGQQVTLRCSSQSGHNTVSWYQQALGQGPQFIFQYYREEENGRGNFPPRFSGLQFPNYSSELNVNALELDDSALYLCASSFWGGPTDTQYFGPGTRLTVL.

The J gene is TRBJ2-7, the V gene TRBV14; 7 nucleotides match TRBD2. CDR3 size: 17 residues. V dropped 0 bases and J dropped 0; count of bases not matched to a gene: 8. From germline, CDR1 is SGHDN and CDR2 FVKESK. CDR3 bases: TGTGCCAGCAGCCAAGAGCTGGGCGGGAGCCTCTCCTACGAGCAGTACTTC. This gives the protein CASSQELGGSLSYEQYF.

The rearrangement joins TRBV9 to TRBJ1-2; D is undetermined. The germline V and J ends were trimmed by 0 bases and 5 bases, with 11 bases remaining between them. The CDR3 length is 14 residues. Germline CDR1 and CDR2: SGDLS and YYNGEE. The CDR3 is CASSVAFPEYGYTF. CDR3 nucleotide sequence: TGTGCCAGCAGCGTAGCTTTCCCAGAGTATGGCTACACCTTC.

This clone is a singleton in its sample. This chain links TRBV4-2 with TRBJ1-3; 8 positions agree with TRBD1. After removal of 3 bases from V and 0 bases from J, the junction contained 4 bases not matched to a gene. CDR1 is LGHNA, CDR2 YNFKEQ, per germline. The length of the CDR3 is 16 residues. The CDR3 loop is CASSHTGGGSGNTIYF. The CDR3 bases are TGTGCCAGCAGCCATACAGGGGGAGGCTCTGGAAACACCATATATTTT.

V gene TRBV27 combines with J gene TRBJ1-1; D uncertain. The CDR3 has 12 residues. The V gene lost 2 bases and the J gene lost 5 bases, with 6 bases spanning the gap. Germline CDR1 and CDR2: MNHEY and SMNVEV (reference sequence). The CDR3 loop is CASSLPGTEAFF. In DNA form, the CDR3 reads TGTGCCAGCAGTTTACCCGGGACTGAAGCTTTCTTT.

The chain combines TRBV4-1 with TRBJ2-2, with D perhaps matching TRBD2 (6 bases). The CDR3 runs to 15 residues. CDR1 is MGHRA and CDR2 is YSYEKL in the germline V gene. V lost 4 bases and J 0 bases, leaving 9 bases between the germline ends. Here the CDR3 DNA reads TGCGCCAGCAGCCTAGCGGTTTCGAACACCGGGGAGCTGTTTTTT. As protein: CASSLAVSNTGELFF.

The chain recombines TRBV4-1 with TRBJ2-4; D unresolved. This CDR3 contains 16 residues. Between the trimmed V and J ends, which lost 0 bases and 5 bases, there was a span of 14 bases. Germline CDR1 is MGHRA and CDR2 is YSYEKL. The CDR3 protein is CASSQDLVIGENIQYF. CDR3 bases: TGCGCCAGCAGCCAAGATTTAGTGATAGGAGAAAACATTCAGTACTTC.